The clone carrying this T cell receptor beta chain has more than one count but fewer than ten. Its antigen is currently unknown. These data are taken from a study of T-cell memory formation after mild COVID-19. Study-level information: TCR clustering was largely donor specific.

This CDR3 is built from 15 residues. V was pared by 4 bases and J by 4 bases, with 12 bases between. The germline V gene has CDR1 SGDLS and CDR2 YYNGEE. Whole-study results and caveats: Among clones peaking at day 37 in the second wave, SARS-CoV-2 specificity remained unconfirmed. The finding that pre-infection memory included some responding clones suggested that cross-reactive memory joined. The study found balanced CD4/CD8 in clones contracting day 15 to 85 and a CD4+ lean in later expanders.

TCRdb used MiXCR to reprocess the 5' RACE reads, holding one entry per CDR3 protein. The sample lists fewer than 250,000 distinct CDR3 sequences, about 11% occurring once. The rearrangement uses TRBV9 and TRBJ1-6, with D tentatively TRBD1 (6 bases). This TCR was recovered from a man in his late teens or twenties who had mild COVID-19 (a few samples of this study predate the infection). Cell type and time point are not known. The sequencing input was PBMCs or a T cell subset sorted from them (not recorded which). CDR3 nucleotides: TGTGCCAGCAGCTCAGGGGACGGTTATAATTCACCCCTCCACTTT. This sequence encodes CASSSGDGYNSPLHF.